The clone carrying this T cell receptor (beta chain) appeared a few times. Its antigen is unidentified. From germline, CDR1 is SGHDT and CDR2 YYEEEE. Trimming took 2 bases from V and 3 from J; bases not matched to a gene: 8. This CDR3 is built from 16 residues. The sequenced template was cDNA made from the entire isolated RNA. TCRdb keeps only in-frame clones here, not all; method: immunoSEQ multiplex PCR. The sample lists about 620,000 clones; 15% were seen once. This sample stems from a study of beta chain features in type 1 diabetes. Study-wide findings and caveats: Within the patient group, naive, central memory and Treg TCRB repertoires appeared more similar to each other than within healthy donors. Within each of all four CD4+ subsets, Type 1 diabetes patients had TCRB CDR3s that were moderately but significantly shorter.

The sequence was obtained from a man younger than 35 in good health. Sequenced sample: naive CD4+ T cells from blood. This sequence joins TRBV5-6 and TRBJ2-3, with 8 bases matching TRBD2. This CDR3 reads CASSFRAAGVTDTQYF. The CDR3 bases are TGTGCCAGCAGCTTTAGGGCAGCGGGAGTAACAGATACGCAGTATTTT.